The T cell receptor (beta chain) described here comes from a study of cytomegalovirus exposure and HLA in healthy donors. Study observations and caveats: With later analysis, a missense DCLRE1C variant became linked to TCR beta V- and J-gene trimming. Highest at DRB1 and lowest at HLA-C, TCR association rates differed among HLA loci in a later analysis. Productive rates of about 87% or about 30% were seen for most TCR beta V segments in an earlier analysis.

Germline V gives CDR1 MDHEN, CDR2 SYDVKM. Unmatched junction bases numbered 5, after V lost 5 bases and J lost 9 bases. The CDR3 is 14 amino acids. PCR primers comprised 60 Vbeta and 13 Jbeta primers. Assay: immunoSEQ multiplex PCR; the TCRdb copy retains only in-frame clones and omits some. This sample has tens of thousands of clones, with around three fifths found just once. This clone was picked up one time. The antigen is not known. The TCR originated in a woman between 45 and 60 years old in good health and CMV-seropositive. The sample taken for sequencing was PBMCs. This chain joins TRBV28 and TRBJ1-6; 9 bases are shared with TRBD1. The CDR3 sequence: CASSQRDRVSPLHF. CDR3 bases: TGTGCCAGCAGTCAGCGGGACAGGGTTTCACCCCTCCACTTT.